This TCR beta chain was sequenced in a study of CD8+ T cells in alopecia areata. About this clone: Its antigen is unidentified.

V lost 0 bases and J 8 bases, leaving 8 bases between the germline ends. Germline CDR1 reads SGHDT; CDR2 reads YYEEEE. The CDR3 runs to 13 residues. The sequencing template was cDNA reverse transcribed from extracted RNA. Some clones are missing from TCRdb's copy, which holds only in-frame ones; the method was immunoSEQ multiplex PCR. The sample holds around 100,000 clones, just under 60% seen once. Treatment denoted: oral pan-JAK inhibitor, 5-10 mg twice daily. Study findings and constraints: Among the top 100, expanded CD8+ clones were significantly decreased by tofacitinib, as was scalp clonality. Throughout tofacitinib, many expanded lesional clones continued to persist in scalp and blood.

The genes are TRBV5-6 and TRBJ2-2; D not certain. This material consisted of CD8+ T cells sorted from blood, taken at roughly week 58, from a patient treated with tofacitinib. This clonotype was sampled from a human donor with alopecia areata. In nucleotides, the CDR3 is TGTGCCAGCAGCTTGGCAGGCGGAGGGGAGCTGTTTTTT. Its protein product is CASSLAGGGELFF.